The 13 T cell receptor beta chains below were found in one sample sequenced in a study of lymphopenia after photon versus proton radiotherapy (dated by TCRdb to 2018 to 2020). Library preparation was by the immunoSEQ multiplex PCR assay. TCRdb took over this immuneACCESS table, retaining in-frame rearrangements with V and J assigned. Such tables are incomplete; in checked studies, under half of the missing clones stem from an unresolved V gene, and the remainder is unexplained. This sample comprises 53,000 or so clones, 80% to 90% of them detected only once. The ten largest clones represent 25% to 30% of the sample. The starting material was peripheral blood, obtained from a patient treated with photon-based radiotherapy. All receptors come from a man in his fifties or sixties with gastric cancer.

Written as DNA, the CDR3 is TGCGCCAGCAGCTTGGGGCCCGGGACAGGGGTGAACGAGCAGTACTTC. This translates into CASSLGPGTGVNEQYF. The chain employs TRBV5-1 and TRBJ2-7; 10 nucleotides line up with TRBD1. The length of the CDR3 is 16 residues. CDR1 is SGHRS and CDR2 is YFSETQ in the germline V gene. V lost 0 bases and J lost 5; bases outside the gene matches: 8.

This chain uses TRBV12-5 with TRBJ1-3; D is ambiguous. Germline lookup yields CDR1 LGHNT and CDR2 FRNRAP. Deletions cut 1 base from V and 5 bases from J, with 9 bases between. CDR3 size: 14 residues. As DNA, the CDR3 is TGTGCTAGTGGTTTGGCCCTGCCGAGAAACACCATATATTTT. The encoded protein is CASGLALPRNTIYF.

This clone was detected only a few times. V is TRBV10-3 and J is TRBJ2-3; 13 bases fit TRBD2. CDR1 and CDR2 (germline): ENHRY, SYGVKD. The CDR3 length is 16 residues. V gave up 5 bases and J gave up 2 bases; unmatched junction bases: 4. CDR3 sequence (DNA): TGTGCCATCAGTACCGGGACTAGCGGGACCACAGATACGCAGTATTTT. Translating gives CAISTGTSGTTDTQYF.

J is TRBJ2-5 and V is TRBV30, with TRBD2 matching 9 bases. This CDR3 has 15 residues. Unmatched junction bases numbered 6, after V lost 0 bases and J lost 4 bases. Germline V gene sequence: CDR1 GTSNPN, CDR2 SVGIG (reference sequence). The CDR3 coding sequence is TGTGCCTGGAGTGTTGGTAGCGGGAGTCGAGAGACCCAGTACTTC. This sequence encodes CAWSVGSGSRETQYF.

The chain has TRBV29-1 and TRBJ1-3, with 9 bases identical to TRBD1. The J segment lost 4 bases and the V segment lost 6 bases, leaving 4 bases of the junction unmatched. Germline V gene sequence: CDR1 SQVTM, CDR2 ANQGSEA. The CDR3 is 13 amino acids. The DNA for the CDR3 is TGCAGCGTCCGGACAGGGGCCGGAAACACCATATATTTT. Translation gives CSVRTGAGNTIYF.

The chain couples TRBV4-1 to TRBJ2-7, with 11 bases that match TRBD2. CDR1 is MGHRA and CDR2 is YSYEKL in the germline V gene. The V and J ends lost 2 bases and 9 bases, in that order; junction bases with no gene match: 12. The CDR3 length is 16 residues. The DNA of the CDR3 is TGCGCCAGCAGCCAACCTAGACTAGCGGGGCCGGGAGTGCAGTACTTC. This sequence encodes CASSQPRLAGPGVQYF.

This clone was observed a single time. In nucleotides, the CDR3 is TGTGCCAGCAGCTTGGTTGGTGTCCGCGGGGCAACTAATGAAAAACTGTTTTTT. It translates to CASSLVGVRGATNEKLFF. The chain uses TRBV5-8 and TRBJ1-4; D remains ambiguous. The germline CDR1 and CDR2 sequences are SGHTS and YDEGEE. This CDR3 region has 18 residues. With 0 bases removed from V and 0 bases from J, the gap between germline ends came to 15 bases.

The genes are TRBV29-1 and TRBJ2-7; 8 positions match TRBD1. The CDR3 has 13 residues. The germline gives CDR1 SQVTM, CDR2 ANQGSEA. The ends lost 3 bases at V and 2 bases at J; junction bases unmatched: 3. DNA for the CDR3: TGCAGCGTTGAGGGACAGGTAGCCTACGAGCAGTACTTC. It encodes CSVEGQVAYEQYF.

The chain joins TRBV6-1 to TRBJ1-5; D not certain. V lost 3 bases and J lost 5, with 8 bases in between. Germline CDR1 MNHNS, CDR2 SASEGT. This CDR3 has 13 amino acids. The CDR3 here is CASSDSLYQPQHF. The CDR3 DNA sequence: TGTGCCAGCAGTGATTCGCTATATCAGCCCCAGCATTTT.

The chain uses TRBV5-6 and TRBJ2-3; TRBD2 aligns across 8 bases. From germline, CDR1 is SGHDT and CDR2 YYEEEE. V shed 2 bases and J 11 bases; nucleotides not matched to a gene: 19. The CDR3 runs to 17 residues. CDR3 nucleotides: TGTGCCAGCAGCTTCCCGAGGGATAGCGGGACCAGGCTCGGGCAGTATTTT. Protein product: CASSFPRDSGTRLGQYF.

The chain carries TRBV10-3 and TRBJ2-1, with 9 positions matching TRBD2. The CDR3 is made up of 15 amino acids. The germline V gene has CDR1 ENHRY and CDR2 SYGVKD. V dropped 3 bases and J dropped 4; count of bases not matched to a gene: 4. As DNA, the CDR3 is TGTGCCATCAGTGAAAGGACTAGCGAGTACAATGAGCAGTTCTTC. Translation: CAISERTSEYNEQFF.

Notes on this clone: The sample contains more than one DNA sequence encoding this CDR3. The chain combines TRBV7-2 with TRBJ1-1; the D is unclear. V lost 3 bases, J lost 0 bases, and 5 bases lay in between. This CDR3 is built from 13 residues. Germline values: CDR1 SGHTA, CDR2 FQGNSA. CDR3 in amino acids: CASSLSVNTEAFF. For the CDR3, the DNA is TGTGCCAGCAGCTTGTCGGTGAACACTGAAGCTTTCTTT.

The chain is built from TRBV5-4 and TRBJ2-3, with D unresolved. The CDR3 sequence is 16 residues long. Trimming left V 4 bases short and J 3 bases short, with 18 bases between. Germline loops: CDR1 SGHNT, CDR2 YYREEE (reference sequence). The CDR3: CASSGGLGLSTDTQYF. CDR3 nucleotide sequence: TGTGCCAGCAGCGGTGGTTTGGGTCTGTCAACAGATACGCAGTATTTT.